This TCR beta chain originates from a study of PD-1 blockade in mismatch repair-deficient tumors. As for the study in general: Patients had 12 mismatch repair-deficient cancer types, all previously treated and progressing.

On this clone: Its cognate antigen is unknown.

General study points: Tumor-resident clones, often absent from pretreatment blood, expanded after pembrolizumab and then contracted.

The table came from immunoSEQ multiplex PCR; TCRdb's copy has only in-frame clones and leaves some out. The table lists around 38,000 clones, around 79% of them singletons. Germline V gene sequence: CDR1 MGHRA, CDR2 YSYEKL. CDR3 size: 14 residues. V lost 1 base and J 4 bases, leaving 11 bases between the germline ends. The clonotype originates from an adult with mismatch repair-deficient cancer. V usage is TRBV4-1 and J usage is TRBJ2-7; D gene unclear. Sequences were derived from peripheral blood, sampled 4 weeks after starting pembrolizumab. The CDR3 spells CASSQAGLGYEQYF. The DNA for the CDR3 is TGCGCCAGCAGCCAAGCAGGTTTGGGGTACGAGCAGTACTTC.